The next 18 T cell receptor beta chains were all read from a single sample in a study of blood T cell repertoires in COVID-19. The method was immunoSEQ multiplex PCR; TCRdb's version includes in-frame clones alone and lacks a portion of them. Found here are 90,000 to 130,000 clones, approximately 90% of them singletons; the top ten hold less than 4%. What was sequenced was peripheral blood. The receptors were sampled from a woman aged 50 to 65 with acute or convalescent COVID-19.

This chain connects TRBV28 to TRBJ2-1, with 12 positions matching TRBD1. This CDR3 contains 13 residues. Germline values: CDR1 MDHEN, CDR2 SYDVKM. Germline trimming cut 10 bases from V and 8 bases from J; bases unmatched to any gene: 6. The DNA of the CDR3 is TGTGCCATCCGGGACAGGGGGCCCGATGAGCAGTTCTTC. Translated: CAIRDRGPDEQFF.

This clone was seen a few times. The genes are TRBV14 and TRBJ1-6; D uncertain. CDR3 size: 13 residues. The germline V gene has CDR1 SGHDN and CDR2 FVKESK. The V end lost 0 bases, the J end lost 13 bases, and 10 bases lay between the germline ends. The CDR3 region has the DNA TGTGCCAGCAGCCAAGACGAGGTGCGGCCCCTCCACTTT. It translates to CASSQDEVRPLHF.

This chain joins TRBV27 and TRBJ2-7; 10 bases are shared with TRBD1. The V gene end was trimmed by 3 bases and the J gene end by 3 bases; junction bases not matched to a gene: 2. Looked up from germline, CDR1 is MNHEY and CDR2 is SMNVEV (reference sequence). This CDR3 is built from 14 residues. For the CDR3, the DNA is TGTGCCAGCAGTTTGCGGACAGGGGGCTACGAGCAGTACTTC. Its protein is CASSLRTGGYEQYF.

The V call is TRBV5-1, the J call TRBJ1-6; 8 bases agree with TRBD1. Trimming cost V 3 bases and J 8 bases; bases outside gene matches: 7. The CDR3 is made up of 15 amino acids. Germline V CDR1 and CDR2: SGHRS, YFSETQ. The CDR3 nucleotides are TGCGCCAGCAGCTCGGGACAGGCCGCCTATTCACCCCTCCACTTT. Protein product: CASSSGQAAYSPLHF. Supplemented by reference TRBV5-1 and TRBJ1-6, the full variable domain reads KAGVTQTPRYLIKTRGQQVTLSCSPISGHRSVSWYQQTPGQGLQFLFEYFSETQRNKGNFPGRFSGRQFSNSRSEMNVSTLELGDSALYLCASSSGQAAYSPLHFGNGTRLTVT.

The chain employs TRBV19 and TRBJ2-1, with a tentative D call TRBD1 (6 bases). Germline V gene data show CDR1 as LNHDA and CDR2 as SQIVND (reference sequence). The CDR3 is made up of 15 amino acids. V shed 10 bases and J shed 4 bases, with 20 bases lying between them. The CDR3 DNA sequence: TGTGCCACCCTAGGAGAGGGGGAGTCTTACAATGAGCAGTTCTTC. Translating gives CATLGEGESYNEQFF.

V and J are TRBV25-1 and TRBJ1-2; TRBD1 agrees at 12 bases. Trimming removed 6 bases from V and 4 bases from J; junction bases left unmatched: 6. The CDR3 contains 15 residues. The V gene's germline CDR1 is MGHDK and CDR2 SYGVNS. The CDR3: CASSGTGGRGYGYTF. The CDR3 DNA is TGTGCCAGCAGCGGGACAGGGGGCAGGGGCTATGGCTACACCTTC.

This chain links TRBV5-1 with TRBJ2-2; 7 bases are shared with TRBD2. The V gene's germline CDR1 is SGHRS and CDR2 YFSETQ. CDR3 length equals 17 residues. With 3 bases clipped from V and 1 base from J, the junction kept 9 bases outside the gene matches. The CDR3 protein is CASSSRPVAGNTGELFF. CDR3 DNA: TGCGCCAGCAGCTCCCGTCCTGTAGCGGGGAACACCGGGGAGCTGTTTTTT.

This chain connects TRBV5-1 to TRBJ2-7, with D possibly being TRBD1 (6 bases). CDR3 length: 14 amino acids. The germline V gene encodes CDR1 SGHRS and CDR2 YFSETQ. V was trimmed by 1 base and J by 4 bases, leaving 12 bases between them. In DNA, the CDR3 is TGCGCCAGCAGCTTGTCTGGGGGCGGGTACGAGCAGTACTTC. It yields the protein CASSLSGGGYEQYF. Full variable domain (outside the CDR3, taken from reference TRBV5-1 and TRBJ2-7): KAGVTQTPRYLIKTRGQQVTLSCSPISGHRSVSWYQQTPGQGLQFLFEYFSETQRNKGNFPGRFSGRQFSNSRSEMNVSTLELGDSALYLCASSLSGGGYEQYFGPGTRLTVT.

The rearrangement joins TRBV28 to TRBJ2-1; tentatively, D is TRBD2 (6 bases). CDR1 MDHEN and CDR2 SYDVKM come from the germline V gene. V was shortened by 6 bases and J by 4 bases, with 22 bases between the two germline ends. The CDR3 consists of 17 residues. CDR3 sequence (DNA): TGTGCCAGCAGCCCCTTGGAGGGGCGGTACTCATACAATGAGCAGTTCTTC. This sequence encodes CASSPLEGRYSYNEQFF.

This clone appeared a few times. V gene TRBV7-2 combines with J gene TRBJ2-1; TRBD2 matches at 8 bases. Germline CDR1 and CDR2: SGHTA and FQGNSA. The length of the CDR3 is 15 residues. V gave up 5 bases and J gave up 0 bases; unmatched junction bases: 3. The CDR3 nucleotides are TGTGCCAGCAGCCCACTAGCGGCCTCCTACAATGAGCAGTTCTTC. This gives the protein CASSPLAASYNEQFF.

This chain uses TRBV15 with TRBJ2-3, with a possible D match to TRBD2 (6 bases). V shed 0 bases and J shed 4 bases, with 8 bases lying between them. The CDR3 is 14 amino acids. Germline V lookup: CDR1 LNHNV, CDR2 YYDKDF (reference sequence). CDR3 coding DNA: TGTGCCACCAGCAGAGAACTAGCTCCAGATACGCAGTATTTT. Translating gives CATSRELAPDTQYF. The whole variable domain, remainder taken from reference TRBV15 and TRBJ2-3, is DAMVIQNPRYQVTQFGKPVTLSCSQTLNHNVMYWYQQKSSQAPKLLFHYYDKDFNNEADTPDNFQSRRPNTSFCFLDIRSPGLGDTAMYLCATSRELAPDTQYFGPGTRLTVL.

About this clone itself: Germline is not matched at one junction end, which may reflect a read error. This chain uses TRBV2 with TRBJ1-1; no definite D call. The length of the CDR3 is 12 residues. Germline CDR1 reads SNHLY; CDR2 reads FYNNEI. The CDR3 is CASSGRNTEAFF. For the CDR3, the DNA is TGTGCCAGTAGTGGTAGGAACACTGAAGCTTTCTTT.

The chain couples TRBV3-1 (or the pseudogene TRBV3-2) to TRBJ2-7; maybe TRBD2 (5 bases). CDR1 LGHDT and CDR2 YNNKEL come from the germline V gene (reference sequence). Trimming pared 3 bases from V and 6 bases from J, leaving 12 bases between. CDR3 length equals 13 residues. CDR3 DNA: TGTGCCAGCAGCCATCTCCGAGGAGGCGAGCAGTACTTC. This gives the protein CASSHLRGGEQYF.

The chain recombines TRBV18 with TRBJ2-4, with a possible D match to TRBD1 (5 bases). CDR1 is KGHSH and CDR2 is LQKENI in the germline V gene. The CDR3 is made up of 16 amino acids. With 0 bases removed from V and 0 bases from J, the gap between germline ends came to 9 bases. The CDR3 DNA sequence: TGTGCCAGCTCACCACCGGCAGGGATAGCCAAAAACATTCAGTACTTC. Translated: CASSPPAGIAKNIQYF.

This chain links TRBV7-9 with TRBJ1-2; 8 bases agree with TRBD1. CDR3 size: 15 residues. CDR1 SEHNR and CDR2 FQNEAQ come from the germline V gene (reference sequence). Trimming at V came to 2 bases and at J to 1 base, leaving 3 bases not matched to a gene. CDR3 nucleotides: TGTGCCAGCAGCTTAACGACAGGGGTTAACTATGGCTACACCTTC. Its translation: CASSLTTGVNYGYTF.

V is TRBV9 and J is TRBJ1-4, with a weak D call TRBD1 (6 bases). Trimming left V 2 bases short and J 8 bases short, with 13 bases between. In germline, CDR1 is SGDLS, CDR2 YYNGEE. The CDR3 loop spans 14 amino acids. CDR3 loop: CASSVTGKEEKLFF. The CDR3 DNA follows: TGTGCCAGCAGCGTCACAGGGAAGGAAGAAAAACTGTTTTTT.

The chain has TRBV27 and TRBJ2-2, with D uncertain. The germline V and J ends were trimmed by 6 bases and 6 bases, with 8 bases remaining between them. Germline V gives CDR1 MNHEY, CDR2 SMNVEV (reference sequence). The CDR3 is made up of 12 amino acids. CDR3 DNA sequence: TGTGCCAGCAGCCTTATATCCGGGGAGCTGTTTTTT. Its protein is CASSLISGELFF.

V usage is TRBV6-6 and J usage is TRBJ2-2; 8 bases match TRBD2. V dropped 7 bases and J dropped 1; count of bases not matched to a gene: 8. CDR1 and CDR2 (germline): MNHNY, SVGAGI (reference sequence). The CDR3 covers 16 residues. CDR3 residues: CASTLTGRVNTGELFF. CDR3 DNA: TGTGCCAGCACTTTAACCGGGAGGGTGAACACCGGGGAGCTGTTTTTT.